This is a list of T cell receptor beta chains from one sample in a study of T cells in tumors after PD-1 blockade. Assay used: immunoSEQ multiplex PCR; TCRdb lists only in-frame clones, some missing. The sample carries about 33,000 clones, 78% recorded once. The specimen was PBMCs, collected before anti-PD-1 treatment. Receptors were obtained from a human donor with basal cell carcinoma. CDR3s include the opening cysteine and the closing phenylalanine or tryptophan. D genes are given only for firm matches. Part of the rows lack a size; the others show once, few, many or a class for expanded clones.

clone_size: NA; v_call: TRBV14; j_call: TRBJ2-7; d_call: NA; cdr3_length: 16; cdr3_nt: TGTGCCAGCAGCCAAGTTGGGGATAGCAGCGTTTACGAGCAGTACTTC; cdr3_aa: CASSQVGDSSVYEQYF
clone_size: NA; v_call: TRBV28; j_call: TRBJ1-1; d_call: TRBD1; cdr3_length: 15; cdr3_nt: TGTGCCAGCACCCGGACAGGGGGCAGGGGCACTGAAGCTTTCTTT; cdr3_aa: CASTRTGGRGTEAFF
clone_size: NA; v_call: TRBV6-5; j_call: TRBJ1-1; d_call: NA; cdr3_length: 15; cdr3_nt: TGTGCCAGCAGCCCCACGGGGCAGGGTAAGACTGAAGCTTTCTTT; cdr3_aa: CASSPTGQGKTEAFF
clone_size: once; v_call: TRBV5-1; j_call: TRBJ2-7; d_call: TRBD1; cdr3_length: 16; cdr3_nt: TGCGCCAGCAGCCGCGGGGGTGGGACAGGGGCCTACGAGCAGTACTTC; cdr3_aa: CASSRGGGTGAYEQYF
clone_size: NA; v_call: TRBV19; j_call: TRBJ2-2; d_call: TRBD2; cdr3_length: 12; cdr3_nt: TGTGCCAGTACCCTAGCGGGCGGGGAGCTGTTTTTT; cdr3_aa: CASTLAGGELFF
clone_size: NA; v_call: TRBV4-2; j_call: TRBJ2-2; d_call: NA; cdr3_length: 16; cdr3_nt: TGTGCCAGCAGCCTAGGCGGAGGCCTTGCCACCGGGGAGCTGTTTTTT; cdr3_aa: CASSLGGGLATGELFF
clone_size: NA; v_call: TRBV15; j_call: TRBJ2-1; d_call: TRBD2; cdr3_length: 17; cdr3_nt: TGTGCCACCAGCAGAGATTATCGCCGCGGGAGGGGGTTTGAGCAGTTCTTC; cdr3_aa: CATSRDYRRGRGFEQFF
clone_size: NA; v_call: TRBV6-8; j_call: TRBJ2-7; d_call: NA; cdr3_length: 13; cdr3_nt: TGTGCCAGGAGTGAGGCAGGGCCCTACGAGCAGTACTTC; cdr3_aa: CARSEAGPYEQYF
clone_size: NA; v_call: TRBV19; j_call: TRBJ1-5; d_call: TRBD1; cdr3_length: 16; cdr3_nt: TGTGCCAGTAGTACCTTTACAGGGGATAGCAATCAGCCCCAGCATTTT; cdr3_aa: CASSTFTGDSNQPQHF
clone_size: NA; v_call: TRBV4-3; j_call: TRBJ2-3; d_call: TRBD2; cdr3_length: 18; cdr3_nt: TGCGCCAGCAGCCAACTATTGGGACTAGCGGGAGGAACAGATACGCAGTATTTT; cdr3_aa: CASSQLLGLAGGTDTQYF
clone_size: NA; v_call: TRBV5-4; j_call: TRBJ1-1; d_call: NA; cdr3_length: 14; cdr3_nt: TGTGCCAGCAGCACGGACAGTGCTAACACTGAAGCTTTCTTT; cdr3_aa: CASSTDSANTEAFF
clone_size: NA; v_call: TRBV5-1; j_call: TRBJ2-7; d_call: TRBD2; cdr3_length: 15; cdr3_nt: TGCGCCAGCAGCTTGGGCGGGGGAAGCTCCTACGAGCAGTACTTC; cdr3_aa: CASSLGGGSSYEQYF
clone_size: NA; v_call: TRBV29-1; j_call: TRBJ1-3; d_call: NA; cdr3_length: 13; cdr3_nt: TGCAGCGTTGAGACAAGCTCTGGAAACACCATATATTTT; cdr3_aa: CSVETSSGNTIYF
clone_size: NA; v_call: TRBV2; j_call: TRBJ2-1; d_call: NA; cdr3_length: 15; cdr3_nt: TGTGCCAGCAGCTGGGGTAGCGGTTCCTACAATGAGCAGTTCTTC; cdr3_aa: CASSWGSGSYNEQFF
clone_size: NA; v_call: TRBV5-1; j_call: TRBJ2-7; d_call: NA; cdr3_length: 14; cdr3_nt: TGCGCCAGCAGCCTAGGGGACGGCAACTACGAGCAGTACTTC; cdr3_aa: CASSLGDGNYEQYF
clone_size: NA; v_call: TRBV10-3; j_call: TRBJ2-1; d_call: NA; cdr3_length: 13; cdr3_nt: TGTGCCATCAGTGCGCGGGGCGGGCATGAGCAGTTCTTC; cdr3_aa: CAISARGGHEQFF
clone_size: NA; v_call: TRBV7-2; j_call: TRBJ2-3; d_call: TRBD1; cdr3_length: 14; cdr3_nt: TGTGCCAGCAGCCTGACAGGGGGCACAGATACGCAGTATTTT; cdr3_aa: CASSLTGGTDTQYF
clone_size: once; v_call: TRBV6-5; j_call: TRBJ2-3; d_call: TRBD2; cdr3_length: 15; cdr3_nt: TGTGCCAGCAGTATCGGACTAGCAAAAGCAGATACGCAGTATTTT; cdr3_aa: CASSIGLAKADTQYF
clone_size: NA; v_call: TRBV12-1; j_call: TRBJ2-1; d_call: NA; cdr3_length: 15; cdr3_nt: TGTGCCAGCAGCTTTAACGGGAGCTCCTACAATGAGCAGTTCTTC; cdr3_aa: CASSFNGSSYNEQFF
clone_size: NA; v_call: TRBV19; j_call: TRBJ2-3; d_call: TRBD1; cdr3_length: 16; cdr3_nt: TGTGCCAGTAGTATGGGACCGACAGGGGACACAGATACGCAGTATTTT; cdr3_aa: CASSMGPTGDTDTQYF
clone_size: NA; v_call: TRBV5-6; j_call: TRBJ2-2; d_call: TRBD1; cdr3_length: 19; cdr3_nt: TGTGCCACCCAAGTTTTTTGGGCCGGGACAGGGGCAGGAACCGGGGAGCTGTTTTTT; cdr3_aa: CATQVFWAGTGAGTGELFF
clone_size: NA; v_call: TRBV4-3; j_call: TRBJ1-2; d_call: NA; cdr3_length: 15; cdr3_nt: TGCGCCAGCAGCCAAGAACCGGGGGCAAGAGTCGGCTACACCTTC; cdr3_aa: CASSQEPGARVGYTF